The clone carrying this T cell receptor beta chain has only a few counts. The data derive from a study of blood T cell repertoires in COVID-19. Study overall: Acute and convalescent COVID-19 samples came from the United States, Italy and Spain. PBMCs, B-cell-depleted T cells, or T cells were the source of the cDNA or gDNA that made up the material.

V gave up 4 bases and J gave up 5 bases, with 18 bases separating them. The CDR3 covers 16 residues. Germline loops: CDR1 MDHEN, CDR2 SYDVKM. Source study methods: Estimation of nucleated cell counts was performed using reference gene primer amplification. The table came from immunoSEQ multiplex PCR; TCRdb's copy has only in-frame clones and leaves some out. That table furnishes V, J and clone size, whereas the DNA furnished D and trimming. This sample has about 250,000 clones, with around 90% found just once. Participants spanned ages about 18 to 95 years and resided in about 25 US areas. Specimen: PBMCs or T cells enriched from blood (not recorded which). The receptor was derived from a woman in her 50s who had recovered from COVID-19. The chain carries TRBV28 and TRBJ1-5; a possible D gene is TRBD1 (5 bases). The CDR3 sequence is CASSSRSGGEYQPQHF. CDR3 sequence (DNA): TGTGCCAGCAGTTCACGCTCGGGGGGTGAGTATCAGCCCCAGCATTTT.